Shown below are 8 T cell receptor beta chains from a single sample sequenced in a study of regulatory T cells in long-lasting Graves disease (dated by TCRdb to the early 2020s). The time point tag for this specimen amounts to: newly diagnosed GD, antithyroid drugs for less than 3 months. For both TCR sequencing and RNA sequencing, RNA was extracted from PBMCs using TRIzol. The library came from multiplex PCR. The data were produced on an Illumina HiSeq 4000. iRepertoire HTBI primers and Arm-PCR amplification of CDR3 regions were used to construct TCR beta libraries. The public reads were quality trimmed at Q25 with fastp and then assembled into clones with MiXCR by TCRdb, keeping productive beta chains. Rows with a matching CDR3 protein are joined into one entry that keeps the most common DNA and genes. For this sample the table gives a few hundred thousand distinct CDR3 sequences, of which around 15% were detected only once. Together, the top ten hold around 20% of the sample.

This sample also appeared in a second study, on T cells in Graves' hyperthyroidism and ophthalmopathy.

Sequences were derived from peripheral blood mononuclear cells (PBMCs), sampled at new diagnosis, from a patient treated with antithyroid drugs. The receptors come from a woman aged 18-29 years with Graves disease. Donor details come from another sample of the same person, matched by shared clones.

Many counts were recorded for this clonotype. The chain carries TRBV3-1 and TRBJ1-1; maybe TRBD1 (5 bases). CDR1 and CDR2 (germline): LGHDT, YNNKEL (reference sequence). V was pared by 4 bases and J by 0 bases, with 12 bases between. The CDR3 is 15 amino acids. CDR3: CASSRRDALNTEAFF. The CDR3 DNA sequence: TGTGCCAGCAGCCGCAGGGACGCTTTGAACACTGAAGCTTTCTTT.

This clonotype showed up many times. This sequence joins TRBV20-1 and TRBJ1-2; D remains unclear. The V end was cut by 0 bases, the J end by 7 bases, with 12 bases between. CDR3 length: 13 residues. Germline CDR1 DFQATT, CDR2 SNEGSKA (reference sequence). The CDR3 DNA is TGCAGTGCTAGAGATCTTCTCGAGGGTGGCTACACCTTC. Protein sequence: CSARDLLEGGYTF.

This clonotype was counted a few times. This chain uses TRBV12-3 or TRBV12-4 with TRBJ2-2; TRBD2 matches 16 bases. This CDR3 has 19 residues. Trimming at V came to 4 bases and at J to 0 bases, leaving 5 bases not matched to a gene. CDR3 coding DNA: TGTGCCAGCAGTTCGTCGGGACTAGCGGGGGGGACGAACACCGGGGAGCTGTTTTTT. Protein product: CASSSSGLAGGTNTGELFF.

This clonotype was seen at least ten times. The chain employs TRBV6-2 or TRBV6-3 and TRBJ2-7; D not certain. V gave up 2 bases and J gave up 3 bases, with 8 bases separating them. The CDR3 covers 13 residues. Germline-derived CDR1 and CDR2 are MNHEY and SVGEGT. The CDR3 loop reads CASSYGEIYEQYF. The CDR3 DNA follows: TGTGCCAGCAGTTACGGGGAAATCTACGAGCAGTACTTC.

This clonotype was seen many times. The chain has TRBV18 and TRBJ2-4; no clear D gene. This CDR3 contains 15 residues. The germline CDR1 and CDR2 sequences are KGHSH and LQKENI. V was shortened by 0 bases and J by 0 bases, with 6 bases between the two germline ends. In nucleotides, the CDR3 is TGTGCCAGCTCACCACCGGGCGGAGCCAAAAACATTCAGTACTTC. This sequence encodes CASSPPGGAKNIQYF.

A few counts support this clonotype. An end of the junction does not agree with germline; a read error may underlie this. The CDR3 spells CTSSVAGAGTYNDQFF. DNA of the CDR3: TGTACCAGCAGCGTAGCCGGAGCGGGAACGTACAATGATCAGTTCTTC. V gene TRBV9 combines with J gene TRBJ2-1; TRBD2 aligns across 7 bases. Germline V gene data show CDR1 as SGDLS and CDR2 as YYNGEE. The CDR3 spans 16 residues.

With respect to this clonotype: At one boundary the junction diverges from the germline segment, which might be a read error. V is TRBV11-2 and J is TRBJ2-2, with 8 bases identical to TRBD1. The CDR3 covers 17 residues. Germline V lookup: CDR1 SGHAT, CDR2 FQNNGV. Here the CDR3 reads CASSLDRTGRVAVELFF. CDR3 DNA: TGTGCCAGCAGCTTAGATCGGACAGGGCGAGTTGCCGTGGAGCTGTTTTTC.

The sample holds many counts of this clonotype. The chain uses TRBV27 and TRBJ2-7; D tentatively fits TRBD1 or TRBD2 (6 bases each). The CDR3 extends over 14 amino acids. Germline V gene data show CDR1 as MNHEY and CDR2 as SMNVEV (reference sequence). The V end lost 4 bases, the J end lost 2 bases, and 12 bases lay between the germline ends. CDR3 sequence (DNA): TGTGCCAGCAGTTCAACCCGGGGGCCCTACGAGCAGTACTTC. Amino acid sequence: CASSSTRGPYEQYF.